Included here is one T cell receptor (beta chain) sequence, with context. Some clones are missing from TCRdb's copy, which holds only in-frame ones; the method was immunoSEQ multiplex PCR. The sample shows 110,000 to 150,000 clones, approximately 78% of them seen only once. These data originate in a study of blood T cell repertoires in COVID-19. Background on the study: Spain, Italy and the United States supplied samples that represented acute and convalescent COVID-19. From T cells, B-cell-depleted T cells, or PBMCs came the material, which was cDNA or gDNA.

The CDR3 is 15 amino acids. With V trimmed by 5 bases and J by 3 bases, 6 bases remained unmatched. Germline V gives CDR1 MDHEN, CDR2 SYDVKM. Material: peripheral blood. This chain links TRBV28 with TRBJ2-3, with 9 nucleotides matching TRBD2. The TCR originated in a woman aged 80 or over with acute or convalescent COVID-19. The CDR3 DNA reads TGTGCCAGCAGTCCCAGGACTAGCGCTACAGATACGCAGTATTTT. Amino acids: CASSPRTSATDTQYF.